Following are 9 T cell receptor beta chains from one sample sequenced in a study of blood T cell repertoires in COVID-19. Profiled with immunoSEQ multiplex PCR; TCRdb holds only in-frame clones, not every one. The table shows tens of thousands of clones, with about nine tenths occurring only once. The material sequenced was peripheral blood. These receptors were collected from a human donor with active COVID-19. The donor label of this sample is uncertain.

The chain joins TRBV6-2 or TRBV6-3 to TRBJ2-5; D is possibly TRBD2 (5 bases). The ends were cut back, 6 bases at V and 7 bases at J, with 15 bases in the middle. The CDR3 is 13 residues long. The germline V gene has CDR1 MNHEY and CDR2 SVGEGT. CDR3 bases: TGTGCCAGCAGCCCCGGAGGCCGCGGGACCCAGTACTTC. Amino acids: CASSPGGRGTQYF.

This clone appeared once. The CDR3 coding sequence is TGTGCCAGCAGTGAGTACCTCGGCGGGGGGGCCCCCGAGACCCAGTACTTC. Amino acid sequence: CASSEYLGGGAPETQYF. This chain uses TRBV25-1 with TRBJ2-5; 9 bases align to TRBD2. Losses at the gene ends were 3 bases for V and 5 bases for J; bases not matched to a gene: 13. The V gene's germline CDR1 is MGHDK and CDR2 SYGVNS. This CDR3 is 17 amino acids long. The complete variable domain, with remaining parts taken from reference TRBV25-1 and TRBJ2-5, reads EADIYQTPRYLVIGTGKKITLECSQTMGHDKMYWYQQDPGMELHLIHYSYGVNSTEKGDLSSESTVSRIRTEHFPLTLESARPSHTSQYLCASSEYLGGGAPETQYFGPGTRLLVL.

There are a few counts of this clone. The chain recombines TRBV5-1 with TRBJ2-7, with a tentative D call TRBD2 (6 bases). CDR3 size: 14 residues. In germline, CDR1 is SGHRS, CDR2 YFSETQ. Trimming left V 0 bases short and J 6 bases short, with 13 bases between. The CDR3 coding sequence is TGCGCCAGCAGCTTGGGCGGGGTTCAGACCGAGCAGTACTTC. Translating it yields CASSLGGVQTEQYF.

The rearrangement joins TRBV5-4 to TRBJ2-3; D possibly corresponds to TRBD2 (6 bases). V lost 0 bases to trimming and J lost 4 bases, with 12 bases between them. There are 15 residues in the CDR3. CDR1 is SGHNT and CDR2 is YYREEE in the germline V gene (reference sequence). Written as DNA, the CDR3 is TGTGCCAGCAGCTTGGCGGCTAGCGCTGCAGATACGCAGTATTTT. Translation gives CASSLAASAADTQYF.

The CDR3 region has the DNA TGTGCCAGCAGCGTAGGAGGACAGACTAACTATGGCTACACCTTC. It is translated as CASSVGGQTNYGYTF. This rearrangement joins TRBV9 to TRBJ1-2, with D perhaps TRBD1 (6 bases). The CDR3 is 15 amino acids. Germline V lookup: CDR1 SGDLS, CDR2 YYNGEE. Between the trimmed V and J ends, which lost 0 bases and 0 bases, there was a span of 9 bases.

The chain recombines TRBV5-5 with TRBJ1-2; maybe TRBD1 (5 bases). The CDR3 has 15 residues. The germline V and J ends were trimmed by 4 bases and 4 bases, with 17 bases remaining between them. Per germline, CDR1 SGHKS and CDR2 YYEKEE (reference sequence). Here the CDR3 reads CASSLWRDGVYGYTF. The CDR3 nucleotides read TGTGCCAGCAGCCTTTGGCGGGACGGAGTCTATGGCTACACCTTC.

This chain uses TRBV30 with TRBJ1-3; TRBD1 aligns across 7 bases. From germline, CDR1 is GTSNPN and CDR2 SVGIG (reference sequence). The V and J ends lost 1 base and 2 bases, in that order; junction bases with no gene match: 2. The CDR3 is 14 residues long. The CDR3 DNA is TGTGCCTGGAGTGGTGACAGGGCTGGAAACACCATATATTTT. It yields the protein CAWSGDRAGNTIYF.

This clone showed up just once. V and J are TRBV9 and TRBJ2-1, with D maybe TRBD1 (7 bases). V dropped 0 bases and J dropped 7 bases, with 14 bases sitting between them. This CDR3 has 15 amino acids. Germline loops: CDR1 SGDLS, CDR2 YYNGEE. Here the CDR3 DNA reads TGTGCCAGCAGCGTAGGGTTACAGGGGAGGAATGAGCAGTTCTTC. This translates into CASSVGLQGRNEQFF.

CDR3 in DNA: TGTGCCAGCAGCTCAGATAGAGCAGGAGGTTCCTACACCTTC. Translating it yields CASSSDRAGGSYTF. This rearrangement joins TRBV7-2 to TRBJ1-2; D unresolved. V lost 4 bases and J 10 bases, leaving 19 bases between the germline ends. The V gene's germline CDR1 is SGHTA and CDR2 FQGNSA. The CDR3 totals 14 residues.